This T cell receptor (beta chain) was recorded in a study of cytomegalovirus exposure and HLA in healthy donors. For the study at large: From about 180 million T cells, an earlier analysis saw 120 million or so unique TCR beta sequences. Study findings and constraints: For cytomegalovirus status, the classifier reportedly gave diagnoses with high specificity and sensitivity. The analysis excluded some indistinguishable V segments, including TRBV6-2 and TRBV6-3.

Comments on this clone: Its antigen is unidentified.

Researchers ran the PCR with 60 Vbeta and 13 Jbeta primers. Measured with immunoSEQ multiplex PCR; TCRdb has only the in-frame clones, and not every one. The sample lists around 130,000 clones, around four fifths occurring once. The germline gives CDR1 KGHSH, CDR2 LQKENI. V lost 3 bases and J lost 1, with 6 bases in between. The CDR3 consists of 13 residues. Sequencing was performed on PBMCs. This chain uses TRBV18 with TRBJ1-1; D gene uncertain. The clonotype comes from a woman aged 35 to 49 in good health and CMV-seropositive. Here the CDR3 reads CASSPSGNTEAFF. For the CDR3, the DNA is TGTGCCAGCTCACCCTCCGGGAACACTGAAGCTTTCTTT.